This T cell receptor beta chain was profiled in a study of blood T cell repertoires in COVID-19. Whole-study context: Sample material is recorded as cDNA or gDNA derived from T cells, B-cell-depleted T cells, or PBMCs.

This study enrolled people aged 18 to 89 from roughly 24 US geographic areas. Self-reported history from a screening survey and questionnaire set each donor's cohort. This clone was seen more than once but under ten times. Authors' processing steps: Amplification from reference gene primers served as the basis for estimated nucleated cell counts. Using immunoSEQ multiplex PCR, the repertoire was profiled, and TCRdb retains in-frame clones only, with some absent. The DNA was the basis for D and trimming; V, J and clone size are from that table. The sample carries about 440,000 clones, 87% recorded once. CDR1 is SGHTA and CDR2 is FQGNSA in the germline V gene. The V gene end was trimmed by 3 bases and the J gene end by 5 bases; junction bases not matched to a gene: 4. The CDR3 covers 14 residues.

This sequence originates from a woman aged 18 to 35 with acute COVID-19. The material sequenced was PBMCs or T cells enriched from blood (not recorded which). The chain combines TRBV7-2 with TRBJ2-5; 9 bases are a match to TRBD1. CDR3 bases: TGTGCCAGCAGCTTGGACAGGGGTACGGAGACCCAGTACTTC. Protein sequence: CASSLDRGTETQYF. The complete variable domain, with remaining parts taken from reference TRBV7-2 and TRBJ2-5, reads GAGVSQSPSNKVTEKGKDVELRCDPISGHTALYWYRQSLGQGLEFLIYFQGNSAPDKSGLPSDRFSAERTGGSVSTLTIQRTQQEDSAVYLCASSLDRGTETQYFGPGTRLLVL.